This is a list of T cell receptor beta chains from one sample in a study of blood T cells in healthy people across ages. TCRdb redid the calling of the 5' RACE reads with MiXCR, one entry per CDR3 protein. The table records over 1,200,000 distinct CDR3 sequences, roughly 60% of them present only once. Sequences were obtained from blood. Receptors were obtained from a man between 18 and 35 years old in good health. CDR3s include the opening cysteine and the closing phenylalanine or tryptophan. The order of the fields is J gene, V gene, clone size, D gene, CDR3 length, CDR3 protein, CDR3 DNA. A D gene is named only where the DNA matches it firmly. Rows may omit the clone size; those that give it use once, few, many or a size class.

j_call: TRBJ2-5
v_call: TRBV30
clone_size: NA
d_call: TRBD2
cdr3_length: 20
cdr3_aa: CAWSVLRGPGLAVQQETQYF
cdr3_nt: TGTGCCTGGAGTGTATTGAGAGGGCCGGGACTAGCGGTTCAACAAGAGACCCAGTACTTC

j_call: TRBJ1-4
v_call: TRBV5-5
clone_size: NA
d_call: TRBD1
cdr3_length: 15
cdr3_aa: CASSSTGTGTEKLFF
cdr3_nt: TGTGCCAGCAGCTCTACCGGGACAGGGACCGAAAAACTGTTTTTT

j_call: TRBJ2-1
v_call: TRBV2
clone_size: NA
d_call: NA
cdr3_length: 16
cdr3_aa: CASSVDGEGAGNEQFF
cdr3_nt: TGCGCCAGCAGTGTGGATGGTGAGGGAGCAGGGAATGAGCAGTTCTTC

j_call: TRBJ2-5
v_call: TRBV11-2
clone_size: few
d_call: TRBD2
cdr3_length: 15
cdr3_aa: CASSITGTSVSEQYF
cdr3_nt: TGTGCCAGCAGCATAACCGGGACTAGCGTGTCGGAGCAGTACTTC

j_call: TRBJ2-1
v_call: TRBV7-2
clone_size: few
d_call: NA
cdr3_length: 18
cdr3_aa: CASSLSVTYGGSYNEQFF
cdr3_nt: TGTGCCAGCAGCTTAAGTGTTACCTACGGTGGGTCCTACAATGAGCAGTTCTTC

j_call: TRBJ2-1
v_call: TRBV18
clone_size: NA
d_call: NA
cdr3_length: 13
cdr3_aa: CASSPTRVNEQFF
cdr3_nt: TGTGCCAGCTCACCGACGCGGGTTAATGAACAGTTCTTC

j_call: TRBJ1-1
v_call: TRBV12-3/TRBV12-4
clone_size: NA
d_call: TRBD1
cdr3_length: 14
cdr3_aa: CASSLQGVVYSAFF
cdr3_nt: TGTGCCAGCAGTTTACAGGGGGTTGTTTATTCGGCTTTCTTT

j_call: TRBJ2-7
v_call: TRBV12-3/TRBV12-4
clone_size: NA
d_call: NA
cdr3_length: 11
cdr3_aa: CASSSDREQYF
cdr3_nt: TGTGCCAGCAGTTCCGACAGGGAGCAGTACTTC

j_call: TRBJ2-7
v_call: TRBV4-2
clone_size: few
d_call: NA
cdr3_length: 15
cdr3_aa: CASSQDRGLPHEQYF
cdr3_nt: TGTGCCAGCAGCCAAGATCGAGGCCTCCCTCACGAGCAGTACTTC

j_call: TRBJ1-1
v_call: TRBV20-1
clone_size: NA
d_call: NA
cdr3_length: 17
cdr3_aa: CSARPRYGGRVNTEAFF
cdr3_nt: TGCAGTGCTAGACCTCGCTACGGGGGGCGGGTGAACACTGAAGCTTTCTTT

j_call: TRBJ1-2
v_call: TRBV5-5
clone_size: NA
d_call: NA
cdr3_length: 16
cdr3_aa: CASSEEGTGTDYGYTF
cdr3_nt: TGTGCCAGCAGCGAAGAGGGGACGGGGACGGACTATGGCTACACCTTC

j_call: TRBJ2-7
v_call: TRBV20-1
clone_size: NA
d_call: TRBD2
cdr3_length: 13
cdr3_aa: CSAKGGGRDEQYF
cdr3_nt: TGCAGTGCCAAAGGTGGCGGGAGAGACGAGCAGTACTTC

j_call: TRBJ2-7
v_call: TRBV15
clone_size: NA
d_call: NA
cdr3_length: 13
cdr3_aa: CATSTWSRDEQYF
cdr3_nt: TGTGCCACCAGCACCTGGAGTCGGGACGAGCAGTACTTC

j_call: TRBJ2-1
v_call: TRBV7-9
clone_size: NA
d_call: TRBD1
cdr3_length: 17
cdr3_aa: CASSASRTGDGHNEQFF
cdr3_nt: TGTGCCAGCAGCGCGAGCCGGACAGGGGACGGTCACAATGAGCAGTTCTTC

j_call: TRBJ2-1
v_call: TRBV6-1
clone_size: NA
d_call: TRBD1
cdr3_length: 16
cdr3_aa: CATQQGTGTGYNEQFF
cdr3_nt: TGTGCCACCCAGCAGGGGACCGGGACAGGGTACAATGAGCAGTTCTTC

j_call: TRBJ2-5
v_call: TRBV29-1
clone_size: NA
d_call: NA
cdr3_length: 13
cdr3_aa: CSVFPRRQETQYF
cdr3_nt: TGCAGCGTGTTCCCCAGACGACAAGAGACCCAGTACTTC

j_call: TRBJ2-2
v_call: TRBV27
clone_size: NA
d_call: NA
cdr3_length: 15
cdr3_aa: CASSYLQGNTGELFF
cdr3_nt: TGTGCCAGCAGTTATTTACAGGGGAACACCGGGGAGCTGTTTTTT

j_call: TRBJ2-1
v_call: TRBV6-2/TRBV6-3
clone_size: NA
d_call: TRBD2
cdr3_length: 15
cdr3_aa: CASTGTSGRVNEQFF
cdr3_nt: TGTGCCAGCACGGGGACTAGCGGGAGAGTGAATGAGCAGTTCTTC

j_call: TRBJ1-6
v_call: TRBV25-1
clone_size: NA
d_call: TRBD1
cdr3_length: 14
cdr3_aa: CASIPGQGNSPLHF
cdr3_nt: TGTGCCAGCATCCCGGGACAGGGTAATTCACCCCTCCACTTT

j_call: TRBJ1-2
v_call: TRBV4-3
clone_size: NA
d_call: NA
cdr3_length: 15
cdr3_aa: CASSRGGQRIGGYTF
cdr3_nt: TGCGCCAGCAGCAGAGGAGGGCAAAGGATTGGTGGCTACACCTTC

j_call: TRBJ2-7
v_call: TRBV4-2
clone_size: few
d_call: TRBD2
cdr3_length: 15
cdr3_aa: CATSHRKRGIYEQYF
cdr3_nt: TGTGCCACCAGCCACCGCAAGCGGGGGATTTACGAGCAGTACTTC

j_call: TRBJ2-6
v_call: TRBV6-5
clone_size: NA
d_call: TRBD1
cdr3_length: 16
cdr3_aa: CASKTGGEPGANVLTF
cdr3_nt: TGTGCCAGCAAGACAGGGGGCGAGCCTGGGGCCAACGTCCTGACTTTC

j_call: TRBJ2-1
v_call: TRBV20-1
clone_size: NA
d_call: TRBD2
cdr3_length: 15
cdr3_aa: CSVSLLAGQNNEQFF
cdr3_nt: TGCAGTGTTAGTCTTCTAGCGGGGCAAAACAATGAGCAGTTCTTC

j_call: TRBJ1-4
v_call: TRBV7-9
clone_size: NA
d_call: TRBD1
cdr3_length: 19
cdr3_aa: CASSPRDSRKIATNEKLFF
cdr3_nt: TGTGCCAGCAGCCCTCGGGACAGTCGAAAGATCGCAACTAATGAAAAACTGTTTTTT

j_call: TRBJ2-7
v_call: TRBV20-1
clone_size: NA
d_call: TRBD2
cdr3_length: 15
cdr3_aa: CSAWAGSGRAYEQYF
cdr3_nt: TGCAGTGCTTGGGCGGGTAGCGGGAGGGCCTACGAGCAGTACTTC

j_call: TRBJ2-1
v_call: TRBV18
clone_size: NA
d_call: NA
cdr3_length: 15
cdr3_aa: CASSPGATPPNEQFF
cdr3_nt: TGTGCCAGCTCACCCGGGGCGACCCCGCCGAATGAGCAGTTCTTC

j_call: TRBJ2-1
v_call: TRBV13
clone_size: few
d_call: TRBD2
cdr3_length: 14
cdr3_aa: CASSWGLANPEQFF
cdr3_nt: TGTGCCAGCAGCTGGGGACTAGCGAACCCAGAGCAGTTCTTC

j_call: TRBJ2-1
v_call: TRBV15
clone_size: NA
d_call: TRBD2
cdr3_length: 16
cdr3_aa: CATSRGVTSGLDEQFF
cdr3_nt: TGTGCCACCAGCAGGGGAGTTACTAGCGGATTGGATGAGCAGTTCTTC

j_call: TRBJ2-7
v_call: TRBV29-1
clone_size: NA
d_call: NA
cdr3_length: 13
cdr3_aa: CSVGGRNSLEQYF
cdr3_nt: TGCAGCGTTGGAGGGAGGAACAGCCTCGAGCAGTACTTC

j_call: TRBJ1-2
v_call: TRBV28
clone_size: few
d_call: TRBD1
cdr3_length: 14
cdr3_aa: CASRGADRLYGYTF
cdr3_nt: TGTGCCAGCAGGGGGGCGGACAGGCTCTATGGCTACACCTTC

j_call: TRBJ1-1
v_call: TRBV20-1
clone_size: NA
d_call: NA
cdr3_length: 13
cdr3_aa: CSARVSGGGEAFF
cdr3_nt: TGCAGTGCGCGGGTGTCGGGAGGCGGTGAAGCTTTCTTT

j_call: TRBJ2-3
v_call: TRBV7-7
clone_size: NA
d_call: NA
cdr3_length: 14
cdr3_aa: CASSAQVGTDTQYF
cdr3_nt: TGTGCTAGCAGCGCCCAGGTCGGCACAGATACGCAGTATTTT

j_call: TRBJ1-5
v_call: TRBV20-1
clone_size: NA
d_call: NA
cdr3_length: 13
cdr3_aa: CSAPGPGDQPQHF
cdr3_nt: TGCAGTGCTCCTGGTCCCGGGGATCAGCCCCAGCATTTT

j_call: TRBJ2-3
v_call: TRBV10-2
clone_size: NA
d_call: NA
cdr3_length: 15
cdr3_aa: CASSELPRGTDTQYF
cdr3_nt: TGCGCCAGCAGTGAGCTACCGAGGGGCACAGATACGCAGTATTTT

j_call: TRBJ2-7
v_call: TRBV25-1
clone_size: few
d_call: NA
cdr3_length: 15
cdr3_aa: CASSPLGTGTYEQYF
cdr3_nt: TGTGCCAGCAGTCCGTTGGGAACAGGGACCTACGAGCAGTACTTC

j_call: TRBJ1-2
v_call: TRBV7-2
clone_size: once
d_call: TRBD1
cdr3_length: 15
cdr3_aa: CASSYRTGNNYGYTF
cdr3_nt: TGTGCCAGCAGCTATCGGACAGGGAACAACTATGGCTACACCTTC

j_call: TRBJ2-5
v_call: TRBV20-1
clone_size: NA
d_call: NA
cdr3_length: 14
cdr3_aa: CSASNRKGGETQYF
cdr3_nt: TGCAGTGCTAGCAACAGGAAAGGGGGAGAGACCCAGTACTTC

j_call: TRBJ2-7
v_call: TRBV5-1
clone_size: NA
d_call: NA
cdr3_length: 14
cdr3_aa: CASSHGTTSYEQYF
cdr3_nt: TGCGCCAGCAGCCACGGGACAACCTCCTACGAGCAGTACTTC

j_call: TRBJ2-7
v_call: TRBV9
clone_size: NA
d_call: NA
cdr3_length: 14
cdr3_aa: CASSPIYRGYEQYF
cdr3_nt: TGTGCCAGCAGCCCAATATATCGGGGCTACGAGCAGTACTTC

j_call: TRBJ2-1
v_call: TRBV4-2
clone_size: many
d_call: TRBD2
cdr3_length: 16
cdr3_aa: CASSQDRASGRSVQFF
cdr3_nt: TGTGCCAGCAGCCAAGATCGGGCTAGCGGGAGGAGTGTGCAGTTCTTC

j_call: TRBJ1-1
v_call: TRBV4-1
clone_size: NA
d_call: NA
cdr3_length: 15
cdr3_aa: CASRTIAGANTEAFF
cdr3_nt: TGCGCCAGCCGCACCATTGCCGGGGCGAACACTGAAGCTTTCTTT

j_call: TRBJ2-1
v_call: TRBV29-1
clone_size: few
d_call: TRBD2
cdr3_length: 16
cdr3_aa: CSVEDSTSGSRYEQFF
cdr3_nt: TGCAGCGTTGAAGATTCGACTAGCGGGAGTAGGTATGAGCAGTTCTTC

j_call: TRBJ2-7
v_call: TRBV29-1
clone_size: NA
d_call: NA
cdr3_length: 12
cdr3_aa: CSVASTPYEQYF
cdr3_nt: TGCAGCGTTGCCTCCACTCCATACGAGCAGTACTTC

j_call: TRBJ2-5
v_call: TRBV4-1
clone_size: NA
d_call: TRBD1
cdr3_length: 15
cdr3_aa: CASSHPGQVGETQYF
cdr3_nt: TGCGCCAGCAGCCATCCTGGACAGGTCGGAGAGACCCAGTACTTC

j_call: TRBJ1-1
v_call: TRBV9
clone_size: few
d_call: NA
cdr3_length: 15
cdr3_aa: CASSVGVRGRTEAFF
cdr3_nt: TGTGCCAGCAGCGTAGGGGTCCGGGGGAGAACTGAAGCTTTCTTT

j_call: TRBJ2-5
v_call: TRBV29-1
clone_size: NA
d_call: TRBD1
cdr3_length: 14
cdr3_aa: CSVQQGAVGETQYF
cdr3_nt: TGCAGCGTCCAACAGGGGGCGGTGGGAGAGACCCAGTACTTC

j_call: TRBJ1-1
v_call: TRBV27
clone_size: few
d_call: NA
cdr3_length: 14
cdr3_aa: CASSLGPMNTEAFF
cdr3_nt: TGTGCCAGCAGTTTGGGACCTATGAACACTGAAGCTTTCTTT

j_call: TRBJ2-1
v_call: TRBV2
clone_size: NA
d_call: NA
cdr3_length: 14
cdr3_aa: CAGSHRAYHNEQFF
cdr3_nt: TGTGCCGGCAGTCACAGGGCCTATCACAATGAGCAGTTCTTC

j_call: TRBJ1-1
v_call: TRBV25-1
clone_size: NA
d_call: NA
cdr3_length: 16
cdr3_aa: CASSEVKTGAFTEAFF
cdr3_nt: TGTGCCAGCAGTGAAGTAAAAACAGGAGCCTTCACTGAAGCTTTCTTT

j_call: TRBJ2-3
v_call: TRBV12-3/TRBV12-4
clone_size: NA
d_call: TRBD2
cdr3_length: 15
cdr3_aa: CASSFGSGSFDTQYF
cdr3_nt: TGTGCCAGCAGTTTCGGCAGCGGGAGTTTCGATACGCAGTATTTT